This TCR beta chain was identified in a study of OX40 agonist ivuxolimab in advanced cancers. Clones were read by immunoSEQ multiplex PCR, and TCRdb kept only the in-frame ones, dropping some. The data hold more than 60,000 clones, with about 88% observed a single time. This receptor was identified in an adult with an advanced solid tumor such as melanoma, head and neck, liver or kidney cancer. The sequences come from CD4+ or CD8+ T cells sorted from blood, collected in a trial of the OX40 agonist ivuxolimab.

As DNA, the CDR3 is TGCGCCAGCAGCCCCCGGCAGGGTAGCACAGATACGCAGTATTTT. As protein: CASSPRQGSTDTQYF. The genes are TRBV5-1 and TRBJ2-3; TRBD1 might be the D (5 bases). This CDR3 has 15 residues. CDR1 and CDR2 (germline): SGHRS, YFSETQ. Trimming took off 4 bases at V and 0 bases at J, with 12 bases between the two ends.